The 29 T cell receptor beta chains below come from one sample, sequenced in a study of cytomegalovirus exposure and HLA in healthy donors. Vbeta (60) and Jbeta (13) primers were used in the PCR. Measured with immunoSEQ multiplex PCR; TCRdb has only the in-frame clones, and not every one. This sample carries fewer than 250,000 clones, 82% of them seen once, and the ten largest clones take approximately 6%. Sequenced: PBMCs. Receptor source: a man between 35 and 55 years old in good health and CMV-seropositive.

The gene calls are TRBV7-9 and TRBJ2-3, with 7 bases aligning to TRBD2. The germline V gene encodes CDR1 SEHNR and CDR2 FQNEAQ (reference sequence). V lost 4 bases and J lost 6; bases outside the gene matches: 7. The CDR3 is 14 residues long. The CDR3 region is CASSSGGSFDTQYF. CDR3 DNA: TGTGCCAGCAGCTCCGGCGGGAGTTTTGATACGCAGTATTTT.

The rearrangement joins TRBV9 to TRBJ2-3; TRBD2 matches 8 bases. After removal of 3 bases from V and 10 bases from J, the junction contained 10 bases not matched to a gene. Germline CDR1 reads SGDLS; CDR2 reads YYNGEE. CDR3 length equals 14 residues. The CDR3 DNA reads TGTGCCAGCAGCGCGGCGGGACTAGGGGGGCCGCAGTATTTT. It yields the protein CASSAAGLGGPQYF.

The V and J genes are TRBV5-6 and TRBJ2-3; a weak D match, TRBD2 (7 bases). The CDR3 extends over 13 amino acids. Germline CDR1 is SGHDT and CDR2 is YYEEEE. The V end lost 4 bases, the J end lost 6 bases, and 12 bases lay between the germline ends. The CDR3 spells CASSPGRGDTQYF. The CDR3 DNA sequence: TGTGCCAGCAGCCCGGGGAGGGGGGATACGCAGTATTTT.

J is TRBJ1-1 and V is TRBV6-1; 7 positions agree with TRBD1. The CDR3 sequence is 13 residues long. V shed 6 bases and J 1 base; nucleotides not matched to a gene: 2. Per germline, CDR1 MNHNS and CDR2 SASEGT. The CDR3 nucleotides are TGTGCCAGCAGGCAGGGGGAGAACACTGAAGCTTTCTTT. Amino acid sequence: CASRQGENTEAFF.

V gene TRBV5-1 combines with J gene TRBJ2-7, with a possible D match to TRBD1 (6 bases). V was clipped by 4 bases and J by 6 bases, with 14 bases between them. CDR1 is SGHRS, CDR2 YFSETQ, per germline. This CDR3 has 13 residues. CDR3 DNA: TGCGCCAGCAGCCCTTCACAGGGTCGCGAGCAGTACGTC. It codes for CASSPSQGREQYV.

The rearrangement uses TRBV7-9 and TRBJ1-1, with 8 bases fitting TRBD1. The V gene end was trimmed by 4 bases and the J gene end by 10 bases; junction bases not matched to a gene: 11. CDR3 length equals 14 residues. Germline CDR1 SEHNR, CDR2 FQNEAQ (reference sequence). CDR3 protein: CASSYRTTDRGAFF. In DNA, the CDR3 is TGTGCCAGCAGCTATAGAACAACAGACAGGGGAGCTTTCTTT.

V gene TRBV11-3 combines with J gene TRBJ1-4; TRBD1 might be the D (6 bases). V was cut by 5 bases and J by 2 bases, with 12 bases left in between. Germline values: CDR1 SGHNT, CDR2 YENEEA. The CDR3 totals 15 residues. CDR3 sequence (DNA): TGTGCCAGCAGCGAGGGACACCTCACTAATGAAAAACTGTTTTTT. This translates into CASSEGHLTNEKLFF.

The chain joins TRBV11-2 to TRBJ2-5, with D perhaps matching TRBD1 (7 bases). Germline CDR1 reads SGHAT; CDR2 reads FQNNGV. Trimming pared 2 bases from V and 3 bases from J, leaving 10 bases between. This CDR3 has 14 amino acids. The CDR3, as DNA: TGTGCCAGCAGCTTATCCAGGGGGGAAGAGACCCAGTACTTC. Residues: CASSLSRGEETQYF.

V and J are TRBV11-3 and TRBJ2-5; 9 bases fit TRBD1. Germline CDR1 SGHNT, CDR2 YENEEA. This CDR3 comprises 16 residues. V was pared by 4 bases and J by 4 bases, with 10 bases of the junction left unmatched. CDR3 sequence: CASSSPGQGMRETQYF. CDR3 nucleotides: TGTGCCAGCAGCTCCCCGGGACAGGGTATGCGAGAGACCCAGTACTTC.

The V and J genes are TRBV19 and TRBJ2-1; D not resolved. This CDR3 is 15 amino acids long. Germline CDR1 LNHDA, CDR2 SQIVND (reference sequence). V lost 8 bases, J lost 1 base, and 15 bases lay in between. The CDR3: CASGVETGSYNEQFF. CDR3 sequence (DNA): TGTGCCAGTGGAGTGGAGACTGGGTCCTACAATGAGCAGTTCTTC.

This clone was detected only a few times. This sequence joins TRBV7-2 and TRBJ1-1, with D uncertain. With 4 bases removed from V and 1 base from J, the gap between germline ends came to 7 bases. The CDR3 has 13 residues. Germline assignment: CDR1 SGHTA and CDR2 FQGNSA. CDR3 nucleotides: TGTGCCAGCAGCTCGGTTGGGAACACTGAAGCTTTCTTT. Its protein is CASSSVGNTEAFF.

This chain joins TRBV19 and TRBJ2-6; D possibly corresponds to TRBD1 (6 bases). V lost 9 bases and J lost 3, with 21 bases in between. CDR1 and CDR2 (germline): LNHDA, SQIVND (reference sequence). This CDR3 has 17 residues. The CDR3 region is CASNTGPPLYGANVLTF. DNA of the CDR3: TGTGCCAGCAACACAGGGCCCCCTCTCTATGGGGCCAACGTCCTGACTTTC.

The chain carries TRBV5-4 and TRBJ1-2; 7 positions match TRBD1. The CDR3 has 14 amino acids. In germline, CDR1 is SGHNT, CDR2 YYREEE (reference sequence). The V and J ends lost 3 bases and 6 bases, in that order; junction bases with no gene match: 8. CDR3 bases: TGTGCCAGCAGCTCCGGACAGGAGGTGGATGGCTACACCTTC. This translates into CASSSGQEVDGYTF.

The chain couples TRBV19 to TRBJ1-4; D uncertain. This CDR3 is 17 amino acids long. Germline V gives CDR1 LNHDA, CDR2 SQIVND (reference sequence). Trimming took off 3 bases at V and 0 bases at J, with 14 bases between the two ends. CDR3 nucleotide sequence: TGTGCCAGTAGTATTACCCCCTTCCGGTCAACTAATGAAAAACTGTTTTTT. It is translated as CASSITPFRSTNEKLFF. Supplemented by reference TRBV19 and TRBJ1-4, the full variable domain reads DGGITQSPKYLFRKEGQNVTLSCEQNLNHDAMYWYRQDPGQGLRLIYYSQIVNDFQKGDIAEGYSVSREKKESFPLTVTSAQKNPTAFYLCASSITPFRSTNEKLFFGSGTQLSVL.

The genes are TRBV19 and TRBJ2-1; D not resolved. The CDR3 is made up of 14 amino acids. The V end was cut by 5 bases, the J end by 0 bases, with 8 bases between. Germline V CDR1 and CDR2: LNHDA, SQIVND (reference sequence). CDR3 sequence (DNA): TGTGCCAGTAGTCTGGGCCCCTCCTACAATGAGCAGTTCTTC. This translates into CASSLGPSYNEQFF. Full variable domain (rest looked up from reference TRBV19 and TRBJ2-1): DGGITQSPKYLFRKEGQNVTLSCEQNLNHDAMYWYRQDPGQGLRLIYYSQIVNDFQKGDIAEGYSVSREKKESFPLTVTSAQKNPTAFYLCASSLGPSYNEQFFGPGTRLTVL.

Concerning this clone itself: Within the sample, other DNA sequences also encode this same CDR3. The CDR3 bases are TGCGCCAGCAGCCAAGATAGGGGATTGAACACTGAAGCTTTCTTT. This sequence encodes CASSQDRGLNTEAFF. The J gene is TRBJ1-1, the V gene TRBV4-1; the D gene is possibly TRBD1 (5 bases). V was clipped by 0 bases and J by 0 bases, with 8 bases between them. The CDR3 runs 15 residues. The germline V gene encodes CDR1 MGHRA and CDR2 YSYEKL.

This chain joins TRBV5-6 and TRBJ1-2; a possible D gene is TRBD1 (5 bases). V was cut by 4 bases and J by 4 bases, with 11 bases left in between. Germline-derived CDR1 and CDR2 are SGHDT and YYEEEE. There are 13 residues in the CDR3. The CDR3 nucleotides are TGTGCCAGCAGCCTACAGGCTTCCTATGGCTACACCTTC. It is translated as CASSLQASYGYTF.

The chain joins TRBV7-9 to TRBJ1-1; weak D call: TRBD1 (6 bases). V lost 1 base to trimming and J lost 0 bases, with 9 bases between them. This CDR3 comprises 15 residues. In germline, CDR1 is SEHNR, CDR2 FQNEAQ (reference sequence). The CDR3 loop reads CASSLVGQMNTEAFF. The DNA for the CDR3 is TGTGCCAGCAGCTTAGTCGGACAGATGAACACTGAAGCTTTCTTT.

The rearrangement uses TRBV6-5 and TRBJ1-2, with TRBD1 matching over 8 bases. The CDR3 spans 15 residues. Germline V lookup: CDR1 MNHEY, CDR2 SVGAGI. The ends lost 1 base at V and 8 bases at J; junction bases unmatched: 9. In nucleotides, the CDR3 is TGTGCCAGCAGTTACTGGGCCGGGACAGGCGTCGGCTACACCTTC. It is translated as CASSYWAGTGVGYTF.

The chain carries TRBV7-9 and TRBJ2-1, with 8 nucleotides matching TRBD2. From germline, CDR1 is SEHNR and CDR2 FQNEAQ (reference sequence). The length of the CDR3 is 16 residues. After removal of 1 base from V and 6 bases from J, the junction contained 8 bases not matched to a gene. CDR3 in amino acids: CASSLVGGGNPNEQFF. CDR3 nucleotide sequence: TGTGCCAGCAGCTTAGTCGGCGGGGGGAACCCCAATGAGCAGTTCTTC.

This chain joins TRBV27 and TRBJ2-7, with 8 positions matching TRBD1. The trim removed 5 bases at V and 1 base at J, leaving 10 bases unmatched. This CDR3 is built from 16 residues. The germline V gene has CDR1 MNHEY and CDR2 SMNVEV (reference sequence). The CDR3 loop reads CASSRWTGSASYEQYV. Written as DNA, the CDR3 is TGTGCCAGCAGTCGATGGACAGGGTCGGCGTCCTACGAGCAGTACGTC.

The chain combines TRBV7-9 with TRBJ1-1, with a possible D match to TRBD1 (6 bases). V was trimmed by 5 bases and J by 1 base, leaving 11 bases between them. CDR1 and CDR2 from the germline V gene are SEHNR and FQNEAQ (reference sequence). The CDR3 sequence is 14 residues long. The CDR3: CASSLGHQNTEAFF. The CDR3 region has the DNA TGTGCCAGCAGCCTGGGACACCAGAACACTGAAGCTTTCTTT.

The V and J genes are TRBV30 and TRBJ1-2; 7 bases agree with TRBD1. Germline loops: CDR1 GTSNPN, CDR2 SVGIG (reference sequence). Trimming cost V 0 bases and J 6 bases; bases outside gene matches: 4. The CDR3 has 13 amino acids. Written as DNA, the CDR3 is TGTGCCTGGAGTGTCGGCAGGGGGGATGGCTACACCTTC. Its translation is CAWSVGRGDGYTF.

V is TRBV5-6 and J is TRBJ2-7, with 10 nucleotides matching TRBD1. The trim removed 4 bases at V and 6 bases at J, leaving 4 bases unmatched. Germline CDR1 is SGHDT and CDR2 is YYEEEE. There are 13 residues in the CDR3. DNA for the CDR3: TGTGCCAGCAGCACCGGGACAGGGGCCGAGCAGTACTTC. Amino acids: CASSTGTGAEQYF.

V gene TRBV27 combines with J gene TRBJ2-7; TRBD2 matches at 15 bases. The CDR3 loop spans 19 amino acids. V shed 4 bases, J shed 5 bases, and the junction held 15 bases outside the gene matches. Germline values: CDR1 MNHEY, CDR2 SMNVEV (reference sequence). The CDR3 bases are TGTGCCAGCAGTTCCCACCATTGGACTAGCGGGAGGGCCGGCCACGAGCAGTACTTC. It codes for CASSSHHWTSGRAGHEQYF.

The rearrangement uses TRBV6-5 and TRBJ2-7, with 9 bases lining up with TRBD2. The CDR3 is 15 residues long. J lost 3 bases, V lost 10 bases, and 13 bases had no gene match. CDR1 is MNHEY, CDR2 SVGAGI, per germline. CDR3 sequence reads: CATINLSGRVYEQYF. The CDR3 DNA follows: TGTGCCACCATCAACCTTAGCGGGAGAGTCTACGAGCAGTACTTC.

This clone was detected a few times. The rearrangement uses TRBV2 and TRBJ2-4; the D gene is possibly TRBD2 (5 bases). The CDR3 spans 17 residues. Per germline, CDR1 SNHLY and CDR2 FYNNEI. V was pared by 0 bases and J by 3 bases, with 15 bases between. The CDR3 sequence: CASSEAPGGHVKNIQYF. The CDR3 DNA is TGTGCCAGCAGTGAAGCGCCCGGCGGGCACGTCAAAAACATTCAGTACTTC.

The chain employs TRBV27 and TRBJ1-1; 10 bases match TRBD1. The germline gives CDR1 MNHEY, CDR2 SMNVEV (reference sequence). After removal of 4 bases from V and 3 bases from J, the junction contained 8 bases not matched to a gene. This CDR3 has 16 residues. The CDR3 is CASSYHGTGEDTEAFF. In nucleotides, the CDR3 is TGTGCCAGCAGTTACCACGGGACAGGGGAGGACACTGAAGCTTTCTTT.

The J gene is TRBJ2-1, the V gene TRBV19; 12 positions match TRBD2. V lost 4 bases to trimming and J lost 7 bases; unmatched junction nucleotides: 5. Germline V gives CDR1 LNHDA, CDR2 SQIVND (reference sequence). The length of the CDR3 is 15 residues. In DNA, the CDR3 is TGTGCCAGTAGTACATGGACTAGCGGGATAAATGAGCAGTTCTTC. It codes for CASSTWTSGINEQFF.